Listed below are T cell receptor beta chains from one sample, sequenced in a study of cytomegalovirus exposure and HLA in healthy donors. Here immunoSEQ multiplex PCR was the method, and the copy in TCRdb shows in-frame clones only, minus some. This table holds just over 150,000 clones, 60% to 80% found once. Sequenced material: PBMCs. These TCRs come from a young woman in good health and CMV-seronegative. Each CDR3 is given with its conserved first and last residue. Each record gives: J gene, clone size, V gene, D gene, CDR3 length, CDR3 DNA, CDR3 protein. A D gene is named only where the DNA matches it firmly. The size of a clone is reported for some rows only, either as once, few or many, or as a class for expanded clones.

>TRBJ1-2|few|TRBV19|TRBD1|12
TGTGCCAGTAGCCAGGGGGTCTATGGCTACACCTTC
CASSQGVYGYTF
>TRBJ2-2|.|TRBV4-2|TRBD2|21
TGTGCCAGCAGCCAAGCTCGAGGGAGAGCGGGGGTAAACAAGAACACCGGGGAGCTGTTTTTT
CASSQARGRAGVNKNTGELFF
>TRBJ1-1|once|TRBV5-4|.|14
TGTGCCAGCAGCTTGGCCTCAGGCTTGACTGAAGCTTTCTTT
CASSLASGLTEAFF
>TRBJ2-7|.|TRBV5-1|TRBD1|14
TGCGCCAGCAGCGAGCCGGGACAGACTTACGAGCAGTACTTC
CASSEPGQTYEQYF
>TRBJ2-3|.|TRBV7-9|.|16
TGTGCCAGCAGCCTGATGGGACTTTCTAGCACAGATACGCAGTATTTT
CASSLMGLSSTDTQYF
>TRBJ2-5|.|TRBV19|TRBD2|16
TGTGCCAGTAGTACCGAGACTAGCGGGCGAAAAGAGACCCAGTACTTC
CASSTETSGRKETQYF
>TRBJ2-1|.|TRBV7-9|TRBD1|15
TGTGCCAGCGGGTCTTTGGGACAGGGGTTCAATGAGCAGTTCTTC
CASGSLGQGFNEQFF
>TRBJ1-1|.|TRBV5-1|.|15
TGCGCCAGCAGCTTCGATGCGGGTCGCGGCACTGAAGCTTTCTTT
CASSFDAGRGTEAFF
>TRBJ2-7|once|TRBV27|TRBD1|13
TGTGCCAGCGGACACAGGGGAGCCCACGAGCAGTACTTC
CASGHRGAHEQYF
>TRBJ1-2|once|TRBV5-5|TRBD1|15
TGTGCCAGCAGCCCCGGACAGGGATTTAACTATGGCTACACCTTC
CASSPGQGFNYGYTF
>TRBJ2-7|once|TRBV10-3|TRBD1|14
TGTGCCATCAGTGCCGGGACAGGACCCTACGAGCAGTACTTC
CAISAGTGPYEQYF
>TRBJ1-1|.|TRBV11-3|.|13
TGTGCCAGCAGCTTCGCTTTCGGCACTGAAGCTTTCTTT
CASSFAFGTEAFF
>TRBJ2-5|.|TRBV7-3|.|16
TGTGCCAGCAGCTTAAGTGGTCCAGGGCCCCAAGAGACCCAGTACTTC
CASSLSGPGPQETQYF
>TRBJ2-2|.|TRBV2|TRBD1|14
TGTGCCAGCAGAGGGACAGCGAACACCGGGGAGCTGTTTTTT
CASRGTANTGELFF
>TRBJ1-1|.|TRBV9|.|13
TGTGCCAGCAGCGAACAGGGGAACACTGAAGCTTTCTTT
CASSEQGNTEAFF
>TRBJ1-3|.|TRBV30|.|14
TGTGCCTGGGGGAGGGTACCCTCTGGAAACACCATATATTTT
CAWGRVPSGNTIYF